Listed here is a single TCR beta chain. TCRdb re-derived calls from the RT-PCR reads in MiXCR, one entry per CDR3 protein. This repertoire shows roughly 710,000 distinct CDR3 sequences, less than 15% found once; its top ten account for 7.6%. The sample belongs to a study of response to subunit inactivated influenza vaccine. The material was PBMCs from blood, obtained 14 to 15 days before vaccination. This clonotype originated in a man over 45 who received an inactivated influenza vaccine.

The CDR3 DNA is TGTGCCAGCAGACCCGACAGAGTGAACACCGGGGAGCTGTTTTTT. It encodes CASRPDRVNTGELFF. The rearrangement uses TRBV7-8 and TRBJ2-2; a possible D gene is TRBD1 (5 bases). This CDR3 has 15 residues. The germline V gene encodes CDR1 SGHVS and CDR2 FQNEAQ. The ends were cut back, 6 bases at V and 1 base at J, with 12 bases in the middle.